The 2 T cell receptor beta chains given below trace back to one sample, sequenced in a study of shared clonotypes between healthy human individuals. Naive CD8 isolation took CD45RO-negative cells positively selected for CCR7 and excluded terminally differentiated effector memory CD45RA+ cells. Some clones are missing from TCRdb's copy, which holds only in-frame ones; the method was immunoSEQ multiplex PCR. The top ten clones hold around 1.7% of a sample with about 2.1 million clones, 93% of them seen once. Sequenced: naive CD8+ T cells from PBMCs. These receptors came from a man younger than 35 in good health. Some clones in this sample may be carry-over from other donors' samples.

This rearrangement joins TRBV9 to TRBJ2-1, with D perhaps TRBD1 (6 bases). Germline lookup yields CDR1 SGDLS and CDR2 YYNGEE. V lost 5 bases, J lost 4 bases, and 16 bases lay in between. This CDR3 is 15 amino acids long. CDR3 sequence reads: CASSSIGGNYNEQFF. The CDR3 nucleotides are TGTGCCAGCAGTTCTATAGGGGGAAATTACAATGAGCAGTTCTTC.

CDR3 region: CATSRDITYSNQPQHF. CDR3 nucleotide sequence: TGTGCCACTTCACGGGACATAACTTATAGCAATCAGCCCCAGCATTTT. The chain employs TRBV15 and TRBJ1-5, with TRBD1 as a possible D gene (6 bases). V was pared by 9 bases and J by 0 bases, with 18 bases between. The germline CDR1 and CDR2 sequences are LNHNV and YYDKDF (reference sequence). The CDR3 contains 16 residues. Using reference TRBV15 and TRBJ1-5 for the parts outside the CDR3, the full variable domain is DAMVIQNPRYQVTQFGKPVTLSCSQTLNHNVMYWYQQKSSQAPKLLFHYYDKDFNNEADTPDNFQSRRPNTSFCFLDIRSPGLGDTAMYLCATSRDITYSNQPQHFGDGTRLSIL.